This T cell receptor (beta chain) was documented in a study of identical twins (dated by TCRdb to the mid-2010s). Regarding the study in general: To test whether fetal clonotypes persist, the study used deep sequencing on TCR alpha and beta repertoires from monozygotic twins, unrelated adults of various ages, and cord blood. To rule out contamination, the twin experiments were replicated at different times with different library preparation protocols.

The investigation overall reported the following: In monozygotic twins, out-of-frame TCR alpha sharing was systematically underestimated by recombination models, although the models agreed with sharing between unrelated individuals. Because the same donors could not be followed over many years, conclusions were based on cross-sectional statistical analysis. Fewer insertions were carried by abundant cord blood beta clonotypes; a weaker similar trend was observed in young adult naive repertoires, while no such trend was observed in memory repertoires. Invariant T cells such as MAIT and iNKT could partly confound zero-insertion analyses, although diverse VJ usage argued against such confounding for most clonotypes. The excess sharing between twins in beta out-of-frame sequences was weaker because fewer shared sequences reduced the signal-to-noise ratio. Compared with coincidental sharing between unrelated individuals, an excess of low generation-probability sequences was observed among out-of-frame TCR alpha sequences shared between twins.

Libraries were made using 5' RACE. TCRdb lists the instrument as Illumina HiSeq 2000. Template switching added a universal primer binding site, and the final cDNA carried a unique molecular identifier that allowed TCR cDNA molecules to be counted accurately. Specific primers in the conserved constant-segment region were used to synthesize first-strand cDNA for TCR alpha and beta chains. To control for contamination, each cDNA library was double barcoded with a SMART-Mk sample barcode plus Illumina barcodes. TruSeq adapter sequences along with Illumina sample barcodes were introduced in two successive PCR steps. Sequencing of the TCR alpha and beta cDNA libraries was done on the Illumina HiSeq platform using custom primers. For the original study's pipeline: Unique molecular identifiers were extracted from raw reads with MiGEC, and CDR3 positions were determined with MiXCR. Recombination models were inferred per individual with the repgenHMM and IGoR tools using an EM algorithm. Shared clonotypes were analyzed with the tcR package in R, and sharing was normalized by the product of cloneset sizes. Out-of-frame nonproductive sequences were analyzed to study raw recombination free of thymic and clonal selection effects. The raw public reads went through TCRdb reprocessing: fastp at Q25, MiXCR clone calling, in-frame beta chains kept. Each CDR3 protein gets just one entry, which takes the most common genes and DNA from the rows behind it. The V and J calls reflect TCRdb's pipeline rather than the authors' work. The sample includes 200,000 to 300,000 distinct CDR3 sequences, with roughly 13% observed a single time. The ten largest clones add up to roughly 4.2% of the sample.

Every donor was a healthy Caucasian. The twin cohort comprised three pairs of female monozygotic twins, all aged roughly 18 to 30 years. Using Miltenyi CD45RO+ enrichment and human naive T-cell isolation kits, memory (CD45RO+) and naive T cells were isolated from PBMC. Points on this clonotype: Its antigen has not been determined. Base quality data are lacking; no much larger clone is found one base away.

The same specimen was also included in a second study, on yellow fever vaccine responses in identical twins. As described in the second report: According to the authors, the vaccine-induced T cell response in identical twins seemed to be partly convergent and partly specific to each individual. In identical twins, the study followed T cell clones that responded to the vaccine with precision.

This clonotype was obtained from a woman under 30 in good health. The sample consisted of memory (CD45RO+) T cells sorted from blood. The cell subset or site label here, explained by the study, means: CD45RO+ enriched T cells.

The base sequence is TGTGCCAGCAGCCAGCCGACAGGAGGCCAAGAGACCCAGTACTTC. This is translated as CASSQPTGGQETQYF. The chain uses TRBV3-1 and TRBJ2-5; possibly the D gene is TRBD1, per 6 matching bases. The CDR1 and CDR2 encoded by the germline V gene (reference sequence) are LGHDT and YNNKEL. Including cysteine and phenylalanine, the CDR3 has 15 amino acids. Of all the DNA, just the CDR3 is kept, 45 bases in frame from base 1. The V and J ends are trimmed by 3 bases and 1 base, leaving 12 bases between them.